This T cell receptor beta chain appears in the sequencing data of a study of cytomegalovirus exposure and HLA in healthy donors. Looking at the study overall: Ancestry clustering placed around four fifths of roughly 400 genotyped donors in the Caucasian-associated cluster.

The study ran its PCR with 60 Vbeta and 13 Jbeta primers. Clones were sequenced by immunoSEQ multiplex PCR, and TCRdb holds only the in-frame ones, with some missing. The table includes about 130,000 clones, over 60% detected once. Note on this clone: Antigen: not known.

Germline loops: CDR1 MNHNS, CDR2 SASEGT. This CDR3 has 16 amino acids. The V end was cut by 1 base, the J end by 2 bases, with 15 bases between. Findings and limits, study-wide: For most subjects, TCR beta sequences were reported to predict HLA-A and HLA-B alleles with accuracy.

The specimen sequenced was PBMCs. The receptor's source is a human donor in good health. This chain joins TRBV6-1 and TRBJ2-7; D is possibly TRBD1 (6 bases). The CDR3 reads CASSEEDSFYPYEQYF. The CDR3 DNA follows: TGTGCCAGCAGTGAAGAGGACAGTTTTTACCCCTACGAGCAGTACTTC.